Sequencing of this TCR beta chain was carried out in a study of control samples from healthy donors and cancer patients. The CDR3 consists of 15 residues. Germline V CDR1 and CDR2: ENHRY, SYGVKD. V was trimmed by 3 bases and J by 8 bases, leaving 16 bases between them. The method was immunoSEQ multiplex PCR; TCRdb's version includes in-frame clones alone and lacks a portion of them. The table includes fewer than 250,000 clones, 91% detected once. This sequence originates from a man aged 25-40 years in good health. This rearrangement joins TRBV10-3 to TRBJ1-4; D gene ambiguous. The material sequenced was blood. The CDR3 loop is CAISDPGVPGEKLFF. Here the CDR3 DNA reads TGTGCCATCAGTGACCCCGGGGTCCCTGGGGAAAAACTGTTTTTT.